This is a list of T cell receptor beta chains from one sample in a study of CD8 T cells in ankylosing spondylitis. TCRdb used MiXCR to reprocess the 5' RACE reads, holding one entry per CDR3 protein. The sample holds some 30,000 distinct CDR3 sequences, 13% to 15% seen once. Material: blood. These receptors were obtained from a male donor with ankylosing spondylitis or in good health (not recorded which). Each CDR3 is given with its conserved first and last residue. D genes are given only for firm matches. Where a row states a size, it is once, few, many or the class of an expanded clone; other rows omit it.

>few|TRBV27|NA|TRBJ2-1
CASSFGGSSYNEQFF
TGTGCCAGCAGTTTTGGGGGGAGCTCCTACAATGAGCAGTTCTTC
>few|TRBV7-9|TRBD1|TRBJ2-4
CASSSAGTGMDIQYF
TGTGCCAGCAGCTCCGCCGGGACAGGGATGGACATTCAGTACTTC
>NA|TRBV4-1|TRBD2|TRBJ2-2
CASSQDPLAGVTGELFF
TGCGCCAGCAGCCAAGATCCCCTAGCGGGAGTTACCGGGGAGCTGTTTTTT
>few|TRBV20-1|TRBD1|TRBJ1-4
CSARVRTGINEKLFF
TGCAGTGCTAGAGTCCGGACAGGGATTAATGAAAAACTGTTTTTT
>few|TRBV12-3/TRBV12-4|TRBD2|TRBJ2-2
CASSSSGLNTGELFF
TGTGCCAGCAGCTCGTCGGGACTAAACACCGGGGAGCTGTTTTTT
>few|TRBV7-9|TRBD1|TRBJ2-7
CASSLGGTGSYEQYF
TGTGCCAGCAGCTTAGGAGGGACAGGTTCCTACGAGCAGTACTTC
>NA|TRBV5-1|NA|TRBJ2-1
CASRPSGTYNEQFF
TGCGCCAGCAGACCGAGCGGAACCTACAATGAGCAGTTCTTC
>medium-sized|TRBV11-2|NA|TRBJ2-1
CASSLGGTYNEQFF
TGTGCCAGCAGCTTAGGTGGGACCTACAATGAGCAGTTCTTC
>many|TRBV5-1|NA|TRBJ2-7
CASSSQMGLASYEQYF
TGCGCCAGCAGCTCCCAAATGGGACTCGCGTCCTACGAGCAGTACTTC
>few|TRBV7-2|NA|TRBJ2-1
CASSSFLGSNEQFF
TGTGCCAGCAGCTCGTTTCTAGGTAGCAATGAGCAGTTCTTC
>NA|TRBV5-1|NA|TRBJ2-2
CASSPNPTANTGELFF
TGCGCCAGCAGCCCAAACCCGACAGCGAACACCGGGGAGCTGTTTTTT
>few|TRBV27|TRBD2|TRBJ2-1
CASSGGLAGGVYEQFF
TGTGCCAGCAGTGGGGGACTAGCGGGAGGTGTCTATGAGCAGTTCTTC
>few|TRBV29-1|TRBD2|TRBJ2-7
CSVSGRPQGEQYF
TGCAGCGTTAGCGGGAGGCCTCAGGGCGAGCAGTACTTC
>NA|TRBV20-1|TRBD1|TRBJ1-5
CSAPTGSSNQPQHF
TGCAGTGCTCCGACAGGGAGTAGCAATCAGCCCCAGCATTTT
>NA|TRBV10-3|NA|TRBJ2-3
CATVGEITDTQYF
TGTGCCACTGTCGGGGAGATCACAGATACGCAGTATTTT
>few|TRBV5-1|NA|TRBJ2-5
CASSLLGQGQETQYF
TGCGCCAGCAGTCTACTGGGGCAGGGTCAAGAGACCCAGTACTTC
>NA|TRBV5-6|TRBD2|TRBJ2-3
CASSLEPTSVGTDTQYF
TGTGCCAGCAGCTTGGAACCCACTAGCGTGGGCACAGATACGCAGTATTTT
>NA|TRBV5-1|NA|TRBJ1-2
CASMNTGSTNYGYTF
TGCGCCAGCATGAATACCGGATCTACTAACTATGGCTACACCTTC
>few|TRBV29-1|TRBD1|TRBJ2-7
CSVKRQGMNYEQYF
TGCAGCGTTAAAAGACAGGGAATGAACTACGAGCAGTACTTC
>few|TRBV28|NA|TRBJ1-1
CASSLYIRTREAFF
TGTGCCAGCAGTTTATATATCAGGACGAGAGAAGCTTTCTTT
>once|TRBV18|NA|TRBJ1-1
CASSPVEDTEAFF
TGTGCCAGCTCACCAGTGGAGGACACTGAAGCTTTCTTT
>few|TRBV7-6|NA|TRBJ2-2
CASSSIGDTGELFF
TGTGCCAGCAGCTCCATTGGGGACACCGGGGAGCTGTTTTTT
>NA|TRBV20-1|TRBD2|TRBJ2-5
CSASKASGGVKTQYF
TGCAGTGCGAGCAAAGCTAGCGGGGGGGTAAAGACCCAGTACTTC
>NA|TRBV5-5|NA|TRBJ2-2
CASSFQDHTGELFF
TGTGCCAGCAGCTTTCAAGACCACACCGGGGAGCTGTTTTTT
>few|TRBV27|TRBD2|TRBJ2-2
CASSILAGRSTGELFF
TGTGCCAGCAGTATACTAGCGGGGAGATCCACCGGGGAGCTGTTTTTT
>few|TRBV3-1|NA|TRBJ1-6
CASSQEGNSPLHF
TGTGCCAGCAGCCAAGAGGGGAATTCACCCCTCCACTTT
>NA|TRBV20-1|NA|TRBJ2-2
CSARKGEGDTGELFF
TGCAGTGCTAGAAAAGGGGAAGGCGACACCGGGGAGCTGTTTTTT
>few|TRBV29-1|NA|TRBJ2-2
CSVRLADNTGELFF
TGCAGCGTACGGCTAGCCGATAACACCGGGGAGCTGTTTTTT
>few|TRBV7-2|TRBD1|TRBJ2-4
CASSLGAGGNIQYF
TGTGCCAGCAGCTTAGGGGCAGGGGGAAACATTCAGTACTTC
>NA|TRBV5-1|NA|TRBJ2-1
CASSGGTSIYNEQFF
TGCGCCAGCAGCGGCGGGACCTCAATCTACAATGAGCAGTTCTTC
>NA|TRBV24-1|NA|TRBJ2-6
CATSFGAGANVLTF
NA
>few|TRBV9|NA|TRBJ2-1
CASSVNFNEQFF
TGTGCCAGCAGCGTGAACTTCAATGAGCAGTTCTTC
>NA|TRBV28|TRBD2|TRBJ2-1
CASSLWREGNEQFF
TGTGCCAGCAGTTTATGGCGGGAGGGGAATGAGCAGTTCTTC
>NA|TRBV6-5|TRBD1|TRBJ2-7
CASTDRGPPYEQYF
TGTGCCAGCACCGACAGGGGTCCCCCCTACGAGCAGTACTTC
>few|TRBV7-9|NA|TRBJ2-3
CASSLNGDTQYF
TGTGCCAGCAGCTTAAATGGAGATACGCAGTATTTT
>few|TRBV29-1|NA|TRBJ2-7
CSVEGVRGSYEQYF
TGCAGCGTTGAAGGTGTCAGGGGTTCCTACGAGCAGTACTTC
>NA|TRBV6-5|NA|TRBJ1-5
CASSPRGPSNQPQHF
TGTGCCAGCAGTCCCCGGGGACCTAGCAATCAGCCCCAGCATTTT
>NA|TRBV2|TRBD1|TRBJ2-3
CASGTGGRDTQYF
TGTGCCAGCGGGACAGGGGGCAGAGATACGCAGTATTTT
>many|TRBV29-1|TRBD2|TRBJ2-5
CSVEDHPSGIETQYF
TGCAGCGTTGAAGATCACCCTAGCGGGATCGAGACCCAGTACTTC
>few|TRBV7-9|NA|TRBJ2-7
CASSLQELYYEQYF
TGTGCCAGCAGCTTACAGGAACTATACTACGAGCAGTACTTC
>few|TRBV28|TRBD2|TRBJ2-1
CASKMGLAGGRNEQFF
TGTGCCAGCAAAATGGGACTAGCGGGAGGGCGTAATGAGCAGTTCTTC
>NA|TRBV12-3/TRBV12-4|TRBD2|TRBJ2-3
CASSLAVAGGPDTQYF
TGTGCCAGCAGTTTAGCAGTAGCGGGAGGGCCAGATACGCAGTATTTT
>few|TRBV6-2/TRBV6-3|NA|TRBJ2-2
CASSLSTSTGELFF
TGTGCCAGCAGCCTTTCAACAAGCACCGGGGAGCTGTTTTTT
>few|TRBV2|TRBD1|TRBJ2-5
CASNRGGQETQYF
TGTGCCAGTAACAGGGGTGGCCAAGAGACCCAGTACTTC
>NA|TRBV5-1|NA|TRBJ1-1
CASSLAAPTGAFF
TGCGCCAGCAGCTTGGCCGCCCCGACGGGCGCTTTCTTT
>few|TRBV12-3/TRBV12-4|NA|TRBJ2-2
CASSPDPHGGELFF
TGTGCCAGCAGCCCGGACCCTCACGGCGGGGAGCTGTTTTTT
>few|TRBV7-9|TRBD1|TRBJ2-3
CASSLGQGGTDTQYF
TGTGCCAGCAGCTTGGGACAGGGGGGCACAGATACGCAGTATTTT
>NA|TRBV2|TRBD1|TRBJ2-5
CASSPDRESWTQYF
TGTGCCAGCAGTCCAGACAGGGAGTCCTGGACCCAGTACTTC